This T cell receptor (beta chain) was observed in a study of CD8+ T cells in alopecia areata. Turning to the study itself: Once tofacitinib had been taken for 6 to 18 months, 6 months off drug followed. Using the percentage of affected scalp area, treated patients' severity was scored.

Treatment described: oral pan-JAK inhibitor, 5-10 mg twice daily. The study team obtained lesional scalp punch biopsies and peripheral blood from alopecia areata patients. TCR sequencing used cDNA made by reverse transcription of extracted RNA. Using immunoSEQ multiplex PCR, the repertoire was profiled, and TCRdb retains in-frame clones only, with some absent. The table lists some 190,000 clones, around 51% of them singletons. The germline gives CDR1 SEHNR, CDR2 FQNEAQ (reference sequence). V was shortened by 6 bases and J by 2 bases, with 15 bases between the two germline ends. This CDR3 is built from 15 residues. This clone has just a few counts.

The V and J genes are TRBV7-9 and TRBJ2-3, with D possibly TRBD1 on 6 matching bases. This specimen consisted of CD8+ T cells sorted from blood, obtained at roughly week 53, from a patient treated with tofacitinib. The clonotype comes from a human donor with alopecia areata. The CDR3 region has the DNA TGTGCCAGCAGACCGACAGGAACAAACACAGATACGCAGTATTTT. Residues: CASRPTGTNTDTQYF.